The 5 T cell receptor beta chains below come from one sample, sequenced in a study of shared clonotypes between healthy human individuals. The assay was immunoSEQ multiplex PCR, and TCRdb's table has in-frame clones only and misses some. The table shows approximately 350,000 clones, with approximately 97% occurring only once. Sequenced material: memory CD8+ T cells sorted from blood. Indicated subset: CD45RO+ cells pooled with CCR7-negative TemRA cells. Receptors were obtained from a man aged 25-40 years in good health.

CDR3 coding DNA: TGCGCCAGCAGCAGGTTTCAGGGAAAGCTTCCTGGAAACACCATATATTTT. Translation: CASSRFQGKLPGNTIYF. The chain carries TRBV10-2 and TRBJ1-3; possible D gene TRBD1, 5 bases. This CDR3 spans 17 amino acids. Germline CDR1 reads WSHSY; CDR2 reads SAAADI. V was trimmed by 6 bases and J by 2 bases, leaving 20 bases between them.

The chain has TRBV7-9 and TRBJ2-7, with D unclear. V shed 2 bases and J shed 6 bases, with 8 bases lying between them. The CDR3 has 12 amino acids. In germline, CDR1 is SEHNR, CDR2 FQNEAQ (reference sequence). The CDR3 DNA follows: TGTGCCAGCAGCTTATGGGGATCCGAGCAGTACTTC. Its protein product is CASSLWGSEQYF.

This clone appeared once. CDR3 in DNA: TGTGCCATCAGTGAGGTACTAGCGTCGAACACCGGGGAGCTGTTTTTT. Encoded protein: CAISEVLASNTGELFF. J is TRBJ2-2 and V is TRBV10-3, with TRBD2 identical over 7 bases. CDR3 size: 16 residues. Losses at the gene ends were 2 bases for V and 0 bases for J; bases not matched to a gene: 3. Germline CDR1 and CDR2: ENHRY and SYGVKD.

This clone was seen more than once but under ten times. The chain employs TRBV15 and TRBJ2-7; D might be TRBD1 or TRBD2, each matching 5 bases. This CDR3 contains 12 residues. Germline V gives CDR1 LNHNV, CDR2 YYDKDF (reference sequence). The V end lost 0 bases, the J end lost 12 bases, and 12 bases lay between the germline ends. The chain's CDR3 is CATSRDGGLPYF. The DNA of the CDR3 is TGTGCCACCAGCAGAGATGGGGGTCTTCCGTACTTC. Combining the CDR3 with reference TRBV15 and TRBJ2-7 gives the whole variable domain DAMVIQNPRYQVTQFGKPVTLSCSQTLNHNVMYWYQQKSSQAPKLLFHYYDKDFNNEADTPDNFQSRRPNTSFCFLDIRSPGLGDTAMYLCATSRDGGLPYFGPGTRLTVT.

Here the CDR3 reads CASSTIGGETQYF. CDR3 coding DNA: TGTGCCAGTAGTACAATTGGGGGAGAGACCCAGTACTTC. V gene TRBV19 combines with J gene TRBJ2-5, with D perhaps being TRBD1 or TRBD2 (5 bases each). The germline V gene encodes CDR1 LNHDA and CDR2 SQIVND (reference sequence). Trimming took off 4 bases at V and 4 bases at J, with 10 bases between the two ends. CDR3 length equals 13 residues.